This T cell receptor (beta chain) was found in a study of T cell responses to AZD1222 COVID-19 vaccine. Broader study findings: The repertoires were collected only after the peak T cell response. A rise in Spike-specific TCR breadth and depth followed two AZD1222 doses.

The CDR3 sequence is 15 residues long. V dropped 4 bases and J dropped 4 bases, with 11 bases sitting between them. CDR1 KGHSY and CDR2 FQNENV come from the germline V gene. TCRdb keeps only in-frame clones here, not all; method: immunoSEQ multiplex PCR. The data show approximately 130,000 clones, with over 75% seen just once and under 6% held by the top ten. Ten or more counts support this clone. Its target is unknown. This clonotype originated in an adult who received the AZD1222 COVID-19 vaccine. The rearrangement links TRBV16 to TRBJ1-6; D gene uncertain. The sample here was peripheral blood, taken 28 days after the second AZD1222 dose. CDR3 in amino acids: CASSPTTDYNSPLHF. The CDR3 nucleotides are TGTGCCAGCAGCCCCACGACCGATTATAATTCACCCCTCCACTTT. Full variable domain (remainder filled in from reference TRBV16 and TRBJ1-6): GEEVAQTPKHLVRGEGQKAKLYCAPIKGHSYVFWYQQVLKNEFKFLISFQNENVFDETGMPKERFSAKCLPNSPCSLEIQATKLEDSAVYFCASSPTTDYNSPLHFGNGTRLTVT.